A single sample is the source of the 30 T cell receptor beta chains below, sequenced in a study of Tregs in tolerant kidney transplant recipients. The table came from immunoSEQ multiplex PCR; TCRdb's copy has only in-frame clones and leaves some out. The repertoire holds tens of thousands of clones, with 84% as singletons. Sequencing input: CD4+ T cells from blood. The receptors come from a human donor in good health.

V and J are TRBV6-6 and TRBJ1-4, with a possible D match to TRBD1 (5 bases). Germline CDR1 MNHNY, CDR2 SVGAGI (reference sequence). Trimming shortened V by 8 bases and J by 3 bases, and 13 bases separated the two germline ends. The CDR3 has 14 amino acids. The DNA of the CDR3 is TGTGCCAGCCACTCAGGGAACGCTAATGAAAAACTGTTTTTT. This translates into CASHSGNANEKLFF.

This clone came up once. This chain links TRBV29-1 with TRBJ2-3; TRBD2 is a possible D gene (5 bases). The CDR3 runs 15 residues. Deletions cut 3 bases from V and 6 bases from J, with 19 bases between. Looked up from germline, CDR1 is SQVTM and CDR2 is ANQGSEA. CDR3 nucleotides: TGCAGCGTTGACCTGGACCTAATAAGAGGGGATACGCAGTATTTT. This translates into CSVDLDLIRGDTQYF.

This chain connects TRBV18 to TRBJ1-1; D gene ambiguous. The V gene lost 3 bases and the J gene lost 1 base, with 6 bases spanning the gap. This CDR3 is 13 amino acids long. Germline CDR1 is KGHSH and CDR2 is LQKENI. The CDR3 here is CASSPSGNTEAFF. CDR3 nucleotides: TGTGCCAGCTCACCTTCAGGGAACACTGAAGCTTTCTTT.

The V and J genes are TRBV10-2 and TRBJ2-1; TRBD1 aligns across 9 bases. CDR3 size: 16 residues. CDR1 and CDR2 from the germline V gene are WSHSY and SAAADI. The CDR3 nucleotides are TGCGCGGCCCAAGACAGGGGGATAATGTCCTACAATGAGCAGTTCTTC. This encodes CAAQDRGIMSYNEQFF.

The V and J genes are TRBV5-1 and TRBJ1-3, with a tentative D call TRBD1 (5 bases). The length of the CDR3 is 17 residues. Trimming cost V 0 bases and J 1 base, with 14 bases left between them. Germline CDR1 is SGHRS and CDR2 is YFSETQ. CDR3 in DNA: TGCGCCAGCAGCTTGGCCTCGGACATCTTGTCTGGAAACACCATATATTTT. Translated, it gives CASSLASDILSGNTIYF.

The gene calls are TRBV6-1 and TRBJ2-5; TRBD2 is a possible D gene (7 bases). CDR3 length equals 14 residues. Trimming left V 6 bases short and J 5 bases short, with 16 bases between. Germline V CDR1 and CDR2: MNHNS, SASEGT. The CDR3 sequence is CASRGRGGLETQYF. The CDR3 DNA reads as TGTGCCAGCAGGGGGAGGGGGGGCCTTGAGACCCAGTACTTC.

The rearrangement joins TRBV29-1 to TRBJ1-1; the D is unclear. In germline, CDR1 is SQVTM, CDR2 ANQGSEA. The germline V and J ends were trimmed by 3 bases and 7 bases, with 9 bases remaining between them. The CDR3 has 11 amino acids. CDR3 sequence reads: CSVDPSSEAFF. In DNA form, the CDR3 reads TGCAGCGTTGACCCGAGCAGTGAAGCTTTCTTT.

This clone was seen a handful of times. The gene calls are TRBV18 and TRBJ1-6; 7 bases align to TRBD1. The V and J ends lost 3 bases and 7 bases, in that order; junction bases with no gene match: 6. Germline loops: CDR1 KGHSH, CDR2 LQKENI. The CDR3 spans 15 residues. This CDR3 is CASSPRQGTNSPLHF. The DNA for the CDR3 is TGTGCCAGCTCACCGAGACAGGGAACCAATTCACCCCTCCACTTT.

The V and J genes are TRBV10-3 and TRBJ2-1; D perhaps matches TRBD2 (7 bases). Trimming removed 6 bases from V and 0 bases from J, with 12 bases in between. This CDR3 contains 15 residues. CDR1 and CDR2 from the germline V gene are ENHRY and SYGVKD. This CDR3 is CAIRQGRDSYNEQFF. CDR3 bases: TGTGCCATCAGGCAGGGGAGGGACTCCTACAATGAGCAGTTCTTC.

In this sample, this clone turned up a few times. The rearrangement uses TRBV5-1 and TRBJ2-5; 8 bases align to TRBD1. CDR1 SGHRS and CDR2 YFSETQ come from the germline V gene. Germline trimming cut 2 bases from V and 3 bases from J; bases unmatched to any gene: 3. The CDR3 is 14 residues long. The DNA of the CDR3 is TGCGCCAGCAGCTTAACAGGGGGAGAAGAGACCCAGTACTTC. This codes for CASSLTGGEETQYF.

This clone appeared once. The rearrangement joins TRBV30 to TRBJ2-7; the D is unclear. This CDR3 contains 11 residues. Germline loops: CDR1 GTSNPN, CDR2 SVGIG (reference sequence). V was trimmed by 1 base and J by 1 base, leaving 2 bases between them. Here the CDR3 reads CAWSESYEQYF. The CDR3, as DNA: TGTGCCTGGAGTGAATCCTACGAGCAGTACTTC.

This clone was recorded once. The genes are TRBV4-2 and TRBJ2-2; TRBD2 agrees at 9 bases. Trimming at V came to 3 bases and at J to 3 bases, leaving 2 bases not matched to a gene. Germline CDR1 reads LGHNA; CDR2 reads YNFKEQ. CDR3 length equals 15 residues. The CDR3 DNA sequence: TGTGCCAGCAGCCAGACTAGCGGATACACCGGGGAGCTGTTTTTT. Its protein is CASSQTSGYTGELFF.

The genes are TRBV5-4 and TRBJ2-1; the D gene is possibly TRBD2 (6 bases). Between the trimmed V and J ends, which lost 4 bases and 4 bases, there was a span of 12 bases. Germline CDR1 reads SGHNT; CDR2 reads YYREEE (reference sequence). This CDR3 spans 14 amino acids. The CDR3 coding sequence is TGTGCCAGCAGCCCTTCGGGACTTTACAATGAGCAGTTCTTC. Its protein is CASSPSGLYNEQFF.

This sequence joins TRBV30 and TRBJ2-5; TRBD1 is a possible D gene (7 bases). Germline values: CDR1 GTSNPN, CDR2 SVGIG (reference sequence). The CDR3 totals 14 residues. Trimming pared 2 bases from V and 1 base from J, leaving 11 bases between. The CDR3 coding sequence is TGTGCCTGGAGTCCAGGGGGGCTCCAAGAGACCCAGTACTTC. Its translation is CAWSPGGLQETQYF. Full variable domain (rest looked up from reference TRBV30 and TRBJ2-5): SQTIHQWPATLVQPVGSPLSLECTVEGTSNPNLYWYRQAAGRGLQLLFYSVGIGQISSEVPQNLSASRPQDRQFILSSKKLLLSDSGFYLCAWSPGGLQETQYFGPGTRLLVL.

Worth noting for this clone: The germline gene is not matched at one end of the junction; a read error may be the cause. The chain carries TRBV6-5 and TRBJ2-7; 7 nucleotides agree with TRBD2. Germline V lookup: CDR1 MNHEY, CDR2 SVGAGI. This CDR3 region has 11 residues. The CDR3 reads CASSYGLADHF. The CDR3 DNA is TGTGCCAGCAGTTACGGGCTAGCGGACCACTTC.

This rearrangement joins TRBV6-6 to TRBJ2-2; D perhaps matches TRBD2 (6 bases). V lost 3 bases to trimming and J lost 5 bases, with 13 bases between them. Germline V CDR1 and CDR2: MNHNY, SVGAGI (reference sequence). The CDR3 is 15 amino acids. The CDR3 DNA sequence: TGTGCCAGCAGTTATACTGGACGGGGGACCGGGGAGCTGTTTTTT. Residues: CASSYTGRGTGELFF.

This rearrangement joins TRBV4-1 to TRBJ1-2, with D maybe TRBD1 (5 bases). V was pared by 1 base and J by 2 bases, with 8 bases between. Looked up from germline, CDR1 is MGHRA and CDR2 is YSYEKL. The CDR3 sequence is 14 residues long. CDR3: CASSQGGGNYGYTF. The CDR3 DNA reads TGCGCCAGCAGCCAAGGGGGCGGAAACTATGGCTACACCTTC.

This clone was detected a few times. V and J are TRBV7-9 and TRBJ1-2; the match to TRBD1 covers 7 bases. There are 14 residues in the CDR3. Trimming cost V 5 bases and J 8 bases; bases outside gene matches: 11. Germline CDR1 and CDR2: SEHNR and FQNEAQ (reference sequence). The CDR3 coding sequence is TGTGCCAGCAGCGACCGACAGGGACGAGAGGGCTACACCTTC. Protein product: CASSDRQGREGYTF.

The rearrangement links TRBV23-1 to TRBJ1-1, with D possibly matching TRBD1 (6 bases). TRBV23-1 is an ORF, and what it does is uncertain. V was trimmed by 8 bases and J by 3 bases, leaving 7 bases between them. The CDR3 sequence is 11 residues long. The CDR3 nucleotides read TGCGCCAGCGGACAGTACACTGAAGCTTTCTTT. Its protein is CASGQYTEAFF.

This chain joins TRBV29-1 and TRBJ2-1; possibly TRBD1 for D (5 bases). The CDR3 loop spans 11 amino acids. Germline assignment: CDR1 SQVTM and CDR2 ANQGSEA. The germline V and J ends were trimmed by 5 bases and 9 bases, with 11 bases remaining between them. DNA of the CDR3: TGCAGCGTTACACCAGGGCCTGAGCAGTTCTTC. This gives the protein CSVTPGPEQFF.

V and J are TRBV15 and TRBJ2-3; 11 nucleotides line up with TRBD1. CDR1 is LNHNV and CDR2 is YYDKDF in the germline V gene (reference sequence). This CDR3 contains 16 residues. With V trimmed by 0 bases and J by 4 bases, 3 bases remained unmatched. CDR3 DNA sequence: TGTGCCACCAGCAGAGATCCGGGACAGGGGGCAGATACGCAGTATTTT. Protein sequence: CATSRDPGQGADTQYF. The full variable domain, rest sourced from reference TRBV15 and TRBJ2-3, is DAMVIQNPRYQVTQFGKPVTLSCSQTLNHNVMYWYQQKSSQAPKLLFHYYDKDFNNEADTPDNFQSRRPNTSFCFLDIRSPGLGDTAMYLCATSRDPGQGADTQYFGPGTRLTVL.

This chain joins TRBV7-2 and TRBJ2-5; perhaps TRBD1 as D (5 bases). CDR1 is SGHTA and CDR2 is FQGNSA in the germline V gene. V lost 5 bases, J lost 5 bases, and 21 bases lay in between. The CDR3 spans 16 residues. The CDR3 DNA reads as TGTGCCAGCAGCCCCCGCACCCCGGCCCCAGGGGAGACCCAGTACTTC. Encoded protein: CASSPRTPAPGETQYF.

The chain's CDR3 is CASSVGIWASYNEQFF. In DNA, the CDR3 is TGTGCCAGCAGCGTAGGGATTTGGGCTAGCTACAATGAGCAGTTCTTC. The J gene is TRBJ2-1, the V gene TRBV9; D is unresolved. The germline gives CDR1 SGDLS, CDR2 YYNGEE. The V end was cut by 0 bases, the J end by 3 bases, with 13 bases between. The CDR3 consists of 16 residues.

DNA of the CDR3: TGTGCCAGCAGTGTGGACAGGATGTTCACCGGGGAGCTGTTTTTT. It translates to CASSVDRMFTGELFF. The rearrangement uses TRBV6-1 and TRBJ2-2; 7 nucleotides agree with TRBD1. V was clipped by 4 bases and J by 4 bases; unmatched bases: 6. Germline lookup yields CDR1 MNHNS and CDR2 SASEGT. The CDR3 covers 15 residues.

CDR3 coding DNA: TGTGCCAGCAGCTTGGCCTTGGGGGTCTCGACCGGGGAGCTGTTTTTT. This codes for CASSLALGVSTGELFF. V gene TRBV5-4 combines with J gene TRBJ2-2, with D perhaps matching TRBD1 or TRBD2 (5 bases each). The CDR3 contains 16 residues. Trimming stripped 0 bases from V and 5 bases from J, with 14 bases between. Germline V gives CDR1 SGHNT, CDR2 YYREEE (reference sequence). Supplemented by reference TRBV5-4 and TRBJ2-2, the full variable domain reads ETGVTQSPTHLIKTRGQQVTLRCSSQSGHNTVSWYQQALGQGPQFIFQYYREEENGRGNFPPRFSGLQFPNYSSELNVNALELDDSALYLCASSLALGVSTGELFFGEGSRLTVL.

This rearrangement joins TRBV11-3 to TRBJ1-1; 7 nucleotides line up with TRBD1. The CDR3 covers 12 residues. The ends lost 4 bases at V and 6 bases at J; junction bases unmatched: 2. In germline, CDR1 is SGHNT, CDR2 YENEEA. The CDR3 bases are TGTGCCAGCAGCTCCACAGGGGCTGAAGCTTTCTTT. This codes for CASSSTGAEAFF.

V gene TRBV6-1 combines with J gene TRBJ2-5; D may correspond to TRBD1 or TRBD2 (5 bases each). Per the germline V gene, CDR1 is MNHNS and CDR2 is SASEGT. CDR3 length: 14 residues. V gave up 3 bases and J gave up 7 bases, with 15 bases separating them. The CDR3, as DNA: TGTGCCAGCAGTGACCAGGGACGCCTGAGGACCCAGTACTTC. Its protein product is CASSDQGRLRTQYF.

V and J are TRBV12-5 and TRBJ2-2, with a possible D match to TRBD2 (7 bases). Trimming took 4 bases from V and 7 from J, leaving 13 bases between them. This CDR3 has 14 residues. Germline V gene lookup returns CDR1 LGHNT and CDR2 FRNRAP. CDR3 DNA sequence: TGTGCTAGTGGTTCCTGGGGGGGGCTCGGGGAGCTGTTTTTT. As protein: CASGSWGGLGELFF.

The CDR3 bases are TGTGCCAGCAGTGAACTGGCGCAGGGGGCGGAAAATGAGCAGTTCTTC. Its protein product is CASSELAQGAENEQFF. This chain joins TRBV2 and TRBJ2-1; 8 bases agree with TRBD1. From germline, CDR1 is SNHLY and CDR2 FYNNEI. With 2 bases clipped from V and 7 bases from J, the junction kept 10 bases outside the gene matches. This CDR3 has 16 amino acids. Full variable domain (rest looked up from reference TRBV2 and TRBJ2-1): EPEVTQTPSHQVTQMGQEVILRCVPISNHLYFYWYRQILGQKVEFLVSFYNNEISEKSEIFDDQFSVERPDGSNFTLKIRSTKLEDSAMYFCASSELAQGAENEQFFGPGTRLTVL.

The chain links TRBV29-1 to TRBJ1-2, with TRBD1 as a possible D gene (6 bases). Trimming left V 2 bases short and J 8 bases short, with 15 bases between. CDR1 is SQVTM and CDR2 is ANQGSEA in the germline V gene. This CDR3 is built from 13 residues. The CDR3 spells CSVEREGVGGYTF. The CDR3 region has the DNA TGCAGCGTTGAACGTGAGGGGGTAGGGGGCTACACCTTC. Variable domain in full (rest from reference TRBV29-1 and TRBJ1-2): SAVISQKPSRDICQRGTSLTIQCQVDSQVTMMFWYRQQPGQSLTLIATANQGSEATYESGFVIDKFPISRPNLTFSTLTVSNMSPEDSSIYLCSVEREGVGGYTFGSGTRLTVV.